The 10 T cell receptor beta chains below come from one sample, sequenced in a study of regulatory T cells in long-lasting Graves disease. Building of the TCR beta libraries involved iRepertoire HTBI primers and Arm-PCR of CDR3 regions. MiXCR was run by TCRdb on the multiplex PCR reads, yielding one entry per CDR3 protein. The table lists more than 300,000 distinct CDR3 sequences, about 12% of them singletons, with 18% in the top ten. Specified time point: newly diagnosed GD, antithyroid drugs for less than 3 months. PBMC RNA was the source of the TCR library. Another study also made use of these data, one on T cells in Graves' hyperthyroidism and ophthalmopathy.

Here the sequenced sample was peripheral blood mononuclear cells (PBMCs), taken at new diagnosis, from a patient treated with antithyroid drugs. Receptor source: a woman between 18 and 29 years old with Graves disease.

This clonotype has a count of ten or more. J is TRBJ2-1 and V is TRBV12-3 or TRBV12-4; D perhaps matches TRBD1 (6 bases). V lost 10 bases and J 4 bases, leaving 11 bases between the germline ends. CDR3 size: 12 residues. For the CDR3, the DNA is TGTGCCATCAGACAGGAGTACAATGAGCAGTTCTTC. Protein sequence: CAIRQEYNEQFF.

This clonotype came up a few times. The gene calls are TRBV20-1 and TRBJ2-7; no reliable D call. The CDR3 sequence is 13 residues long. CDR1 and CDR2 from the germline V gene are DFQATT and SNEGSKA (reference sequence). The V and J ends lost 5 bases and 2 bases respectively, with 13 bases between them. The DNA for the CDR3 is TGCAGTGCTCCCAGCCAGGACGCCTACGAGCAGTACTTC. It is translated as CSAPSQDAYEQYF.

This rearrangement joins TRBV7-2 to TRBJ2-3; TRBD1 matches at 8 bases. The J segment lost 5 bases and the V segment lost 4 bases, leaving 14 bases of the junction unmatched. CDR3 length equals 17 residues. Germline V gene lookup returns CDR1 SGHTA and CDR2 FQGNSA. CDR3 nucleotide sequence: TGTACCAGCAGCTCGAGTTACTACAGGGGGAGTAGAGATACGCAGTATTTT. It is translated as CTSSSSYYRGSRDTQYF.

V gene TRBV4-2 combines with J gene TRBJ2-1, with D possibly TRBD2 on 6 matching bases. The CDR3 totals 13 residues. Germline V gives CDR1 LGHNA, CDR2 YNFKEQ. V was trimmed by 3 bases and J by 4 bases, leaving 7 bases between them. In nucleotides, the CDR3 is TGTGCCAGCAGCCACGGGGGTTACAATGAGCAGTTCTTC. Protein product: CASSHGGYNEQFF.

This clonotype has at least ten counts. V is TRBV6-1 and J is TRBJ2-3; 10 bases align to TRBD2. V trimming: 6 bases; J trimming: 4 bases; junction bases outside the gene matches: 10. CDR3 length: 16 residues. Germline-derived CDR1 and CDR2 are MNHNS and SASEGT. This CDR3 reads CASSAVGLAMADTQYF. CDR3 in DNA: TGTGCCAGCAGCGCCGTGGGACTAGCGATGGCAGATACGCAGTATTTT.

This clonotype was seen more than once but under ten times. CDR3 sequence (DNA): TGTGCCAGCAGCCGATACCCTAGCGGGAGGGCCCATAGTGAGCAGTTCTTC. Translated, it gives CASSRYPSGRAHSEQFF. The chain uses TRBV13 and TRBJ2-1; 12 nucleotides match TRBD2. CDR1 is PRHDT and CDR2 is FYEKMQ in the germline V gene (reference sequence). V shed 5 bases, J shed 9 bases, and the junction held 14 bases outside the gene matches. The CDR3 loop spans 17 amino acids.

At least ten counts were recorded for this clonotype. V is TRBV11-2 and J is TRBJ2-5; 7 bases fit TRBD1. The J segment lost 3 bases and the V segment lost 6 bases, leaving 4 bases of the junction unmatched. Germline V lookup: CDR1 SGHAT, CDR2 FQNNGV. This CDR3 is 13 amino acids long. The CDR3 coding sequence is TGTGCCAGCAGACAGGGGACGAAAGAGACCCAGTACTTC. Encoded protein: CASRQGTKETQYF.

This clonotype was recorded many times. The chain is built from TRBV10-3 and TRBJ1-4; the match to TRBD1 covers 7 bases. Trimming removed 6 bases from V and 5 bases from J; junction bases left unmatched: 3. This CDR3 has 13 amino acids. Germline V gene sequence: CDR1 ENHRY, CDR2 SYGVKD. The CDR3 coding sequence is TGTGCCATCAGAAAGGACAGGAATGAAAAACTGTTTTTT. Protein: CAIRKDRNEKLFF.

This clonotype was picked up many times. The V call is TRBV5-5, the J call TRBJ1-1, with D possibly being TRBD1 (5 bases). CDR1 SGHKS and CDR2 YYEKEE come from the germline V gene (reference sequence). The length of the CDR3 is 13 residues. V lost 7 bases to trimming and J lost 3 bases, with 13 bases between them. The CDR3 loop is CASEMGVDTEAFF. The CDR3 bases are TGTGCCAGCGAAATGGGGGTGGACACTGAAGCTTTCTTT. Complete variable domain (other parts from reference TRBV5-5 and TRBJ1-1): DAGVTQSPTHLIKTRGQQVTLRCSPISGHKSVSWYQQVLGQGPQFIFQYYEKEERGRGNFPDRFSARQFPNYSSELNVNALLLGDSALYLCASEMGVDTEAFFGQGTRLTVV.

This clonotype was observed a handful of times. The chain carries TRBV6-1 and TRBJ2-3; TRBD1 matches at 8 bases. Trimming took 5 bases from V and 5 from J; bases not matched to a gene: 6. CDR3 length: 14 residues. CDR1 and CDR2 (germline): MNHNS, SASEGT. The CDR3 DNA sequence: TGTGCCAGCAGTCGGACAGGGTTGAAAGATACGCAGTATTTT. Protein: CASSRTGLKDTQYF.